This T cell receptor beta chain was recovered during a study of T cells after yellow fever vaccination. Study-level points and caveats: Among primary-vaccination clones, most reappeared after the booster, at almost 98% for CD4 and roughly 90% for CD8. Contamination of FACS-sorted repertoires by abundant clonotypes from the bulk population could occur.

This clonotype has a count of ten or more. What it binds is unknown. V was cut by 3 bases and J by 3 bases, with 6 bases left in between. The CDR3 is 12 residues long. Template switching with 5'RACE generated the TCR cDNA and added a universal primer site and UMIs. TCRdb redid the calling of the 5' RACE reads with MiXCR, one entry per CDR3 protein. The data contain 150,000 or so distinct CDR3 sequences, 6% to 7.5% of them singletons. V usage is TRBV12-3 or TRBV12-4 and J usage is TRBJ2-7; a weak D match, TRBD2 (5 bases). The specimen comprised CD4+ T cells sorted from PBMCs, sampled about 5 days after the first yellow fever vaccination. The receptor was isolated from a man aged 18 to 29 who received the YFV17D yellow fever vaccine. The CDR3 bases are TGTGCCAGCAGTTTGAGGGACTACGAGCAGTACTTC. Encoded protein: CASSLRDYEQYF.